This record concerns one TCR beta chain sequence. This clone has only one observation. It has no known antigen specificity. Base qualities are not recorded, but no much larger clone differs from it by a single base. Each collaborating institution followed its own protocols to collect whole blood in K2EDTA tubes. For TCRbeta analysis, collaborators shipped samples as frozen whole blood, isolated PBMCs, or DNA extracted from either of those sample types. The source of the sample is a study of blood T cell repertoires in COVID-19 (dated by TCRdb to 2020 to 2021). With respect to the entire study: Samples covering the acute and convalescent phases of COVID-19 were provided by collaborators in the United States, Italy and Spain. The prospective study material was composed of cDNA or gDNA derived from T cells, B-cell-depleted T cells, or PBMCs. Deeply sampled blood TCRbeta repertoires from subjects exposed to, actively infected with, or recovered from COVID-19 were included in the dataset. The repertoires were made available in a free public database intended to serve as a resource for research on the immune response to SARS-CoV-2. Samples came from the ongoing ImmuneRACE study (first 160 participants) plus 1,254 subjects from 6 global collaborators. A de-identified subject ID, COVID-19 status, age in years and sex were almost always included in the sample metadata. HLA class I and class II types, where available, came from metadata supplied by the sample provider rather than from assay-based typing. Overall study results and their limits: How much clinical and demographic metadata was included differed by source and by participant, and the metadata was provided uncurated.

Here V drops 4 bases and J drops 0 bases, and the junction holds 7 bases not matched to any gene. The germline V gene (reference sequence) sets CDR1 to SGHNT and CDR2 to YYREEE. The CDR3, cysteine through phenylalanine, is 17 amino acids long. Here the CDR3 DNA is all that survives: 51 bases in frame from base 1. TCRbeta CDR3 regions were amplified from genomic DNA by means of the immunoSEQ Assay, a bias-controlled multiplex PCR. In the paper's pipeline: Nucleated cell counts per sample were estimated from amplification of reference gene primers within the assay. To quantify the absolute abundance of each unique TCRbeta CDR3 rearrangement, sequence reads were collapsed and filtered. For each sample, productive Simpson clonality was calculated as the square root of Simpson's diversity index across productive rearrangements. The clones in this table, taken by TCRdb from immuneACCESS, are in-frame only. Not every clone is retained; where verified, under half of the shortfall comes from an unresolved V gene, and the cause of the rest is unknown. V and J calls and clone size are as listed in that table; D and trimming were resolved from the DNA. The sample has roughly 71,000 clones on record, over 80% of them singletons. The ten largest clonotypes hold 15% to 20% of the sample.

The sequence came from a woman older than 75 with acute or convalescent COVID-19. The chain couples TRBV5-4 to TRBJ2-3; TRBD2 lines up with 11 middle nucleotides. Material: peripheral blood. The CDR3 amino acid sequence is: CASSGTSGEYSTDTQYF. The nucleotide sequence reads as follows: TGTGCCAGCAGCGGGACTAGCGGTGAATATAGCACAGATACGCAGTATTTT.